These 24 T cell receptor beta chains were sequenced from one sample in a study of regulatory T cells in long-lasting Graves disease (dated by TCRdb to the early 2020s). Library generation was performed with multiplex PCR. The sample was run on an Illumina HiSeq 4000. CDR3 regions were amplified by Arm-PCR with iRepertoire HTBI primers to construct TCR beta libraries. TCRdb reprocessed the public reads (quality trimming at Q25 with fastp, clone calling with MiXCR) and kept in-frame beta chains. All rows with the same CDR3 protein become a single entry with the most common DNA and genes. The sample table contains 440,000 or so distinct CDR3 sequences; only one count was recorded for about a sixth of them. The top ten clonotypes cover about 10% of the sample. Reading the label with the study, this specimen's time point is: newly diagnosed GD, antithyroid drugs for less than 3 months. RNA was extracted from PBMCs in TRIzol for both TCR sequencing and RNA sequencing.

These same records also appear under a second study, on T cells in Graves' hyperthyroidism and ophthalmopathy.

Sequenced material: peripheral blood mononuclear cells (PBMCs), taken at new diagnosis, from a patient treated with antithyroid drugs. The receptors derive from a woman aged 30 to 39 with Graves disease. Donor details come from another sample of the same person, matched by shared clones.

The chain is built from TRBV20-1 and TRBJ2-1, with 14 bases identical to TRBD2. The CDR3 is 18 amino acids. Germline CDR1 and CDR2: DFQATT and SNEGSKA (reference sequence). Trimming cost V 1 base and J 0 bases; bases outside gene matches: 5. In DNA, the CDR3 is TGCAGTGCTAGAGGACTAGCGGGAGGGGAAAGCTCCTACAATGAGCAGTTCTTC. Amino acids: CSARGLAGGESSYNEQFF.

Remarks on this clonotype: This may come from a read error, since a much larger clone is one base off. The genes are TRBV6-1 and TRBJ2-7; D uncertain. This CDR3 has 13 amino acids. Trimming took 6 bases from V and 2 from J, leaving 11 bases between them. CDR1 is MNHNS, CDR2 SASEGT, per germline. The CDR3 reads CASSLTHAYEQYF. Here the CDR3 DNA reads TGTGCCAGCAGCTTGACACACGCCTACGAGCAGTACTTC.

This clonotype was seen a few times. The rearrangement joins TRBV6-2 or TRBV6-3 to TRBJ1-5; maybe TRBD1 (5 bases). The V end lost 6 bases, the J end lost 3 bases, and 15 bases lay between the germline ends. CDR3 size: 15 residues. Germline values: CDR1 MNHEY, CDR2 SVGEGT. CDR3 nucleotides: TGTGCCAGCAGACCCGGGGGGGGGACCAATCAGCCCCAGCATTTT. Its protein is CASRPGGGTNQPQHF.

Regarding this clonotype: A much larger clonotype is one base distant, so this may be a read error. The gene calls are TRBV9 and TRBJ2-1; D is perhaps TRBD1 (5 bases). The CDR3 runs to 15 residues. Germline values: CDR1 SGDLS, CDR2 YYNGEE. The CDR3 is CASSVGQSSYNGQFF. As DNA, the CDR3 is TGTGCCAGCAGCGTAGGACAGAGCTCCTACAATGGGCAGTTCTTC.

This clonotype was detected only once. This chain uses TRBV12-3 or TRBV12-4 with TRBJ2-5; D not resolved. The length of the CDR3 is 14 residues. V lost 7 bases to trimming and J lost 0 bases, with 12 bases between them. CDR3 protein: CASNARTYQETQYF. DNA for the CDR3: TGTGCCAGCAATGCCCGGACGTACCAAGAGACCCAGTACTTC.

The V call is TRBV6-1, the J call TRBJ2-1; D not certain. Germline V gene lookup returns CDR1 MNHNS and CDR2 SASEGT. CDR3 length: 15 residues. With 6 bases removed from V and 5 bases from J, the gap between germline ends came to 17 bases. CDR3 sequence: CASSPPSLMNNEQFF. DNA for the CDR3: TGTGCCAGCAGCCCCCCCTCGCTCATGAACAATGAGCAGTTCTTC.

There are many counts of this clonotype. This sequence joins TRBV28 and TRBJ1-2; D is perhaps TRBD1 (5 bases). The germline V and J ends were trimmed by 5 bases and 0 bases, with 13 bases remaining between them. CDR1 MDHEN and CDR2 SYDVKM come from the germline V gene. The CDR3 loop spans 15 amino acids. Here the CDR3 reads CASSPPGGANYGYTF. As DNA, the CDR3 is TGTGCCAGCAGTCCCCCGGGGGGAGCTAACTATGGCTACACCTTC.

This clonotype showed up just a few times. CDR3 DNA sequence: TGTGCCAGCCTAGGCGAGGGCTACACCTTC. Translating gives CASLGEGYTF. The chain combines TRBV28 with TRBJ1-2; D unclear. Germline loops: CDR1 MDHEN, CDR2 SYDVKM. This CDR3 has 10 amino acids. V lost 8 bases and J lost 8, with 9 bases in between.

This clonotype was seen repeatedly, ten times or more. The chain recombines TRBV5-1 with TRBJ2-7, with a weak D call TRBD1 (6 bases). Trimming removed 2 bases from V and 2 bases from J, with 14 bases in between. The CDR3 extends over 15 amino acids. Germline values: CDR1 SGHRS, CDR2 YFSETQ. The CDR3 spells CASSFGTSQPYEQYF. In DNA, the CDR3 is TGCGCCAGCAGCTTCGGGACATCCCAACCCTACGAGCAGTACTTC. The whole variable domain, filled in from reference TRBV5-1 and TRBJ2-7, reads KAGVTQTPRYLIKTRGQQVTLSCSPISGHRSVSWYQQTPGQGLQFLFEYFSETQRNKGNFPGRFSGRQFSNSRSEMNVSTLELGDSALYLCASSFGTSQPYEQYFGPGTRLTVT.

In its sample, this clonotype was seen many times. The chain recombines TRBV27 with TRBJ2-1, with D possibly TRBD1 on 5 matching bases. CDR1 is MNHEY, CDR2 SMNVEV, per germline (reference sequence). The CDR3 covers 12 residues. V shed 2 bases and J shed 10 bases, with 9 bases lying between them. For the CDR3, the DNA is TGTGCCAGCAGTTTAATAGGGGCCGAGCAGTTCTTC. This codes for CASSLIGAEQFF.

This clonotype was counted a few times. The rearrangement joins TRBV20-1 to TRBJ2-7; 10 positions agree with TRBD2. The germline gives CDR1 DFQATT, CDR2 SNEGSKA (reference sequence). CDR3 length: 14 residues. Unmatched junction bases numbered 9, after V lost 3 bases and J lost 7 bases. This CDR3 reads CSASSLAGVSEQYF. For the CDR3, the DNA is TGCAGTGCTAGTTCCCTAGCGGGAGTTTCTGAGCAGTACTTC.

This clonotype was seen ten or more times. J is TRBJ2-2 and V is TRBV28; unclear D gene. The CDR3 sequence is 14 residues long. Per the germline V gene, CDR1 is MDHEN and CDR2 is SYDVKM. V was clipped by 2 bases and J by 3 bases, with 7 bases between them. The CDR3 here is CASSLGQDTGELFF. In nucleotides, the CDR3 is TGTGCCAGCAGTTTAGGGCAGGACACCGGGGAGCTGTTTTTT.

This clonotype was seen at least ten times. The chain recombines TRBV6-5 with TRBJ2-7; TRBD1 agrees at 7 bases. V lost 2 bases, J lost 3 bases, and 7 bases stayed unmatched. CDR3 length: 15 amino acids. Looked up from germline, CDR1 is MNHEY and CDR2 is SVGAGI. The CDR3 nucleotides read TGTGCCAGCAGTTACCCCGGCAGGGGGATCTACGAGCAGTACTTC. Its protein product is CASSYPGRGIYEQYF.

At least ten counts were recorded for this clonotype. The gene calls are TRBV11-2 and TRBJ2-5; D not certain. The CDR3 totals 13 residues. Germline lookup yields CDR1 SGHAT and CDR2 FQNNGV. Trimming removed 5 bases from V and 5 bases from J, with 12 bases in between. CDR3 DNA: TGTGCCAGCAGCCAAAGCTCAACTGAGACCCAGTACTTC. This translates into CASSQSSTETQYF. The whole variable domain, filled in from reference TRBV11-2 and TRBJ2-5, reads EAGVAQSPRYKIIEKRQSVAFWCNPISGHATLYWYQQILGQGPKLLIQFQNNGVVDDSQLPKDRFSAERLKGVDSTLKIQPAKLEDSAVYLCASSQSSTETQYFGPGTRLLVL.

Only a few counts were recorded for this clonotype. V usage is TRBV7-2 and J usage is TRBJ1-1; 7 bases agree with TRBD1. Germline lookup yields CDR1 SGHTA and CDR2 FQGNSA. Trimming cost V 4 bases and J 2 bases; bases outside gene matches: 16. This CDR3 is 18 amino acids long. The CDR3 DNA follows: TGTGCCAGCAGCTCTTTTCCAGGGGGACGGGGGTCCAACACTGAAGCTTTCTTT. It translates to CASSSFPGGRGSNTEAFF.

The table lists this clonotype with many counts. The chain employs TRBV7-2 and TRBJ1-6, with D perhaps matching TRBD1 (6 bases). Germline CDR1 reads SGHTA; CDR2 reads FQGNSA. The CDR3 consists of 16 residues. The V end lost 1 base, the J end lost 6 bases, and 13 bases lay between the germline ends. The CDR3 here is CASSLGRRGGNSPLHF. CDR3 coding DNA: TGTGCCAGCAGCTTAGGTCGCAGGGGAGGTAATTCACCCCTCCACTTT. The variable domain in full, completed from reference TRBV7-2 and TRBJ1-6, reads GAGVSQSPSNKVTEKGKDVELRCDPISGHTALYWYRQSLGQGLEFLIYFQGNSAPDKSGLPSDRFSAERTGGSVSTLTIQRTQQEDSAVYLCASSLGRRGGNSPLHFGNGTRLTVT.

This clonotype was counted at least ten times. This chain uses TRBV5-1 with TRBJ1-2; TRBD1 matches at 7 bases. CDR1 is SGHRS, CDR2 YFSETQ, per germline. The CDR3 totals 16 residues. Unmatched junction bases numbered 7, after V lost 0 bases and J lost 2 bases. The CDR3 here is CASSLDGQALNYGYTF. CDR3 sequence (DNA): TGCGCCAGCAGCTTGGATGGACAGGCCCTAAACTATGGCTACACCTTC.

This clonotype was detected a few times. The gene calls are TRBV12-3 or TRBV12-4 and TRBJ1-2; tentative D call: TRBD1 (5 bases). V shed 6 bases and J shed 3 bases, with 11 bases lying between them. CDR3 length: 13 residues. This CDR3 reads CASSSRADYGYTF. Here the CDR3 DNA reads TGTGCCAGCAGCAGCAGGGCGGACTATGGCTACACCTTC.

This clonotype occurred a few times. This chain joins TRBV6-5 and TRBJ2-7; tentative D call: TRBD2 (6 bases). The CDR3 runs 16 residues. Germline V lookup: CDR1 MNHEY, CDR2 SVGAGI. Trimming took 3 bases from V and 5 from J, leaving 20 bases between them. CDR3 loop: CASSYRDSGPGHEQYF. The CDR3 region has the DNA TGTGCCAGCAGTTATCGGGACTCCGGACCGGGTCACGAGCAGTACTTC.

This clonotype has a count of ten or more. CDR3 sequence (DNA): TGTGCCAGCAGTTATCAGGGGGCGAACACCGGGGAGCTGTTTTTT. This gives the protein CASSYQGANTGELFF. J is TRBJ2-2 and V is TRBV6-5; the match to TRBD1 covers 7 bases. The germline gives CDR1 MNHEY, CDR2 SVGAGI. There are 15 residues in the CDR3. Trimming took 3 bases from V and 0 from J; bases not matched to a gene: 1.

This clonotype was seen at least ten times. The V and J genes are TRBV3-1 and TRBJ2-5; unclear D gene. The V gene's germline CDR1 is LGHDT and CDR2 YNNKEL (reference sequence). Trimming left V 1 base short and J 2 bases short, with 5 bases between. The CDR3 covers 13 residues. The CDR3 reads CASSQGVQETQYF. The CDR3 region has the DNA TGTGCCAGCAGCCAAGGGGTACAAGAGACCCAGTACTTC.

The chain combines TRBV19 with TRBJ2-5; 8 positions match TRBD2. Germline V gives CDR1 LNHDA, CDR2 SQIVND (reference sequence). The CDR3 loop spans 17 amino acids. V gave up 1 base and J gave up 4 bases; unmatched junction bases: 11. CDR3: CASSIGMVSGRGETQYF. DNA for the CDR3: TGTGCCAGTAGTATAGGCATGGTGAGCGGGAGAGGAGAGACCCAGTACTTC.

Note on this clonotype: Given a much more abundant clone one base away, this may be a read error. This rearrangement joins TRBV4-1 to TRBJ2-1, with 9 nucleotides matching TRBD2. The CDR3 consists of 16 residues. With 0 bases clipped from V and 10 bases from J, the junction kept 10 bases outside the gene matches. Germline CDR1 reads MGHRA; CDR2 reads YSYEKL. CDR3 region: CASSQDRLAETYEQFF. CDR3 coding DNA: TGCGCCAGCAGCCAAGATCGACTAGCGGAGACCTACGAGCAGTTCTTC.

This clonotype was detected only a few times. The chain joins TRBV5-1 to TRBJ2-6; D possibly corresponds to TRBD2 (6 bases). The CDR3 is 16 amino acids. CDR1 is SGHRS and CDR2 is YFSETQ in the germline V gene. Trimming shortened V by 1 base and J by 1 base, and 9 bases separated the two germline ends. The DNA of the CDR3 is TGCGCCAGCAGCTTGCTGGGGGGTTCTGGGGCCAACGTCCTGACTTTC. Amino acids: CASSLLGGSGANVLTF.